The clone carrying this T cell receptor beta chain was detected only a few times. Its antigen is currently unknown. This entry belongs to a study of cytomegalovirus exposure and HLA in healthy donors. Study outcomes and limitations: TCR beta chain V- and J-gene trimming was linked, in a later analysis, to a missense variant in DCLRE1C.

Both 60 Vbeta primers and 13 Jbeta primers went into the PCR. Clones were sequenced by immunoSEQ multiplex PCR, and TCRdb holds only the in-frame ones, with some missing. The sample consists of about 140,000 clones, around 77% of them appearing once. This receptor was obtained from a man aged 25 to 40 in good health and CMV-seronegative. The sequenced sample was PBMCs.

CDR3 residues: CASSEGNSYEQYF. The CDR3 region has the DNA TGTGCCAGCAGTGAGGGCAACTCCTACGAGCAGTACTTC. The chain carries TRBV25-1 and TRBJ2-7, with D unclear. There are 13 residues in the CDR3. Per the germline V gene, CDR1 is MGHDK and CDR2 is SYGVNS. The V end was cut by 3 bases, the J end by 0 bases, with 6 bases between.